Listed here are 12 T cell receptor beta chains from one sample, sequenced in a study of cytomegalovirus exposure and HLA in healthy donors. A multiplex PCR was run with 60 Vbeta primers and 13 Jbeta primers. Profiling relied on immunoSEQ multiplex PCR, and the TCRdb table lists in-frame clones only, not all of them. This sample has 75,000 to 100,000 clones, with approximately 76% found just once. The sequenced sample consisted of PBMCs. The receptors here all came from an older woman in good health and CMV-seropositive.

The chain couples TRBV11-3 to TRBJ2-3; no clear D gene. V lost 2 bases to trimming and J lost 7 bases, with 10 bases between them. From germline, CDR1 is SGHNT and CDR2 YENEEA. The CDR3 sequence is 13 residues long. The CDR3 region has the DNA TGTGCCAGCAGCTTACGCCGGAGCTATACGCAGTATTTT. It specifies CASSLRRSYTQYF.

This clone was counted a few times. The V call is TRBV18, the J call TRBJ1-1; 7 bases agree with TRBD1. V lost 5 bases, J lost 3 bases, and 9 bases stayed unmatched. The CDR3 has 15 residues. CDR1 KGHSH and CDR2 LQKENI come from the germline V gene. CDR3: CASSANRGMDTEAFF. The CDR3 nucleotides read TGTGCCAGCTCAGCGAACAGGGGTATGGACACTGAAGCTTTCTTT. Drawing the rest from reference TRBV18 and TRBJ1-1, the complete variable domain is NAGVMQNPRHLVRRRGQEARLRCSPMKGHSHVYWYRQLPEEGLKFMVYLQKENIIDESGMPKERFSAEFPKEGPSILRIQQVVRGDSAAYFCASSANRGMDTEAFFGQGTRLTVV.

This chain connects TRBV27 to TRBJ1-1; D remains unclear. CDR1 MNHEY and CDR2 SMNVEV come from the germline V gene (reference sequence). This CDR3 region has 13 residues. V was trimmed by 4 bases and J by 8 bases, leaving 14 bases between them. CDR3 protein: CASSSTFRGEAFF. The CDR3 DNA reads as TGTGCCAGCAGTTCCACGTTTCGGGGAGAAGCTTTCTTT.

The chain joins TRBV29-1 to TRBJ2-5, with a weak D call TRBD1 (5 bases). The V end was cut by 4 bases, the J end by 0 bases, with 12 bases between. The germline V gene encodes CDR1 SQVTM and CDR2 ANQGSEA. The CDR3 is made up of 14 amino acids. The CDR3: CSVGGRTNQETQYF. The CDR3 coding sequence is TGCAGCGTTGGTGGCAGGACAAACCAAGAGACCCAGTACTTC. Full variable domain (remainder filled in from reference TRBV29-1 and TRBJ2-5): SAVISQKPSRDICQRGTSLTIQCQVDSQVTMMFWYRQQPGQSLTLIATANQGSEATYESGFVIDKFPISRPNLTFSTLTVSNMSPEDSSIYLCSVGGRTNQETQYFGPGTRLLVL.

The chain carries TRBV25-1 and TRBJ2-3, with no clear D. Germline V gene data show CDR1 as MGHDK and CDR2 as SYGVNS. Between the trimmed V and J ends, which lost 3 bases and 0 bases, there was a span of 19 bases. CDR3 size: 18 residues. For the CDR3, the DNA is TGTGCCAGCAGTGATCCTTCCTTCACTCCTTATAGCACAGATACGCAGTATTTT. Protein: CASSDPSFTPYSTDTQYF.

This clone was recorded once. The chain joins TRBV30 to TRBJ2-7; tentative D call: TRBD2 (6 bases). CDR1 GTSNPN and CDR2 SVGIG come from the germline V gene (reference sequence). The V end was cut by 1 base, the J end by 3 bases, with 7 bases between. The CDR3 has 12 residues. As DNA, the CDR3 is TGTGCCTGGAGTGGGGACTTCTACGAGCAGTACTTC. This translates into CAWSGDFYEQYF.

The V gene is TRBV9, the J gene TRBJ2-2, with D possibly TRBD2 on 6 matching bases. The V end lost 1 base, the J end lost 4 bases, and 8 bases lay between the germline ends. From germline, CDR1 is SGDLS and CDR2 YYNGEE. This CDR3 region has 14 residues. CDR3 DNA sequence: TGTGCCAGCAGCGTACTCGGGAGCACCGGGGAGCTGTTTTTT. Encoded protein: CASSVLGSTGELFF.

The CDR3 DNA reads TGTGCCAGCAGCCAGGGGACACTTTATGGCTACACCTTC. Protein product: CASSQGTLYGYTF. The chain employs TRBV7-3 and TRBJ1-2; tentatively, D is TRBD1 (6 bases). CDR3 length: 13 residues. The germline V and J ends were trimmed by 5 bases and 5 bases, with 12 bases remaining between them. The germline V gene has CDR1 SGHTA and CDR2 FQGTGA.

V gene TRBV5-4 combines with J gene TRBJ1-1; unclear D gene. The CDR3 length is 14 residues. Trimming removed 1 base at V and 1 base at J, with 8 bases between. Germline assignment: CDR1 SGHNT and CDR2 YYREEE (reference sequence). The CDR3 is CASSLSVANTEAFF. CDR3 sequence (DNA): TGTGCCAGCAGCTTGTCGGTAGCGAACACTGAAGCTTTCTTT.

This clone was seen only a few times. This chain joins TRBV10-1 and TRBJ2-7; 8 nucleotides agree with TRBD1. The V gene end was trimmed by 3 bases and the J gene end by 2 bases; junction bases not matched to a gene: 6. This CDR3 spans 15 amino acids. CDR1 is WNHNN, CDR2 SYGVQD, per germline (reference sequence). Here the CDR3 DNA reads TGCGCCAGCAGTGAAGGGACAGGTCCAGCCTACGAGCAGTACTTC. This translates into CASSEGTGPAYEQYF.

The CDR3 DNA reads as TGTGCCAGCAGTCCCTGGGGGGTCAATCAGCCCCAGCATTTT. As protein: CASSPWGVNQPQHF. The chain uses TRBV28 and TRBJ1-5; TRBD1 is a possible D gene (5 bases). The CDR3 has 14 amino acids. V lost 5 bases, J lost 3 bases, and 11 bases lay in between. The germline gives CDR1 MDHEN, CDR2 SYDVKM.

This clone has only a few counts. The chain joins TRBV6-6 to TRBJ1-5; D unresolved. Trimming shortened V by 6 bases and J by 7 bases, and 16 bases separated the two germline ends. Germline CDR1 and CDR2: MNHNY and SVGAGI (reference sequence). The CDR3 is 14 residues long. The CDR3 loop reads CASSLGGSSQPQHF. The CDR3, as DNA: TGTGCCAGCAGCCTGGGCGGGAGTAGCCAGCCCCAGCATTTT.